This T cell receptor (beta chain) was sequenced in a study of blood T cells in healthy people across ages. Study-wide results and caveats: Among long-lived donors, naive CD4+ cells were more numerous and diversity higher than in aged donors. Total diversity from one million sequenced T cells was likely underestimated.

The CDR3 contains 16 residues. Germline CDR1 reads LGHNA; CDR2 reads YSLEER. V was pared by 0 bases and J by 10 bases, with 16 bases between. With regard to this clonotype: Its antigen is not known.

With a J-beta primer mix and a sample-barcoded 5' primer, a second PCR ran about 6 to 11 cycles. Every cDNA molecule carried a tag from a template-switch adaptor bearing 12 random nucleotides. At least 3 million CDR3-containing paired-end reads were obtained per sample. TCRdb fed the 5' RACE reads into MiXCR, producing one record per CDR3 protein. The sample records 1,300,000 or so distinct CDR3 sequences, around 59% being singletons. Sequencing input: blood. The clonotype originates from a young man in good health. The chain has TRBV4-3 and TRBJ1-6; D is uncertain. The CDR3 nucleotides are TGCGCCAGCAGCCAAGATCGCCGGGCTGTATCGTCACCCCTCCACTTT. Protein: CASSQDRRAVSSPLHF.